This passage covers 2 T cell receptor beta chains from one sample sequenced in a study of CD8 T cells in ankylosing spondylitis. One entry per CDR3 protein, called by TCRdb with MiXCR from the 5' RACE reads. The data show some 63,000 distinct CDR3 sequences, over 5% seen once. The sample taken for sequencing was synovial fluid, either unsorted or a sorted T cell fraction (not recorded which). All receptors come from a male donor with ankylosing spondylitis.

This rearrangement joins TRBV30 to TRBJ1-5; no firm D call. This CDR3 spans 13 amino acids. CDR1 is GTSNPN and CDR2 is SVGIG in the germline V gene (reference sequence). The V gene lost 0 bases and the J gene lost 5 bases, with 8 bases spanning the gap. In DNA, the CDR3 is TGTGCCTGGAGTGTAACAACGGATCAGCCCCAGCATTTT. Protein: CAWSVTTDQPQHF. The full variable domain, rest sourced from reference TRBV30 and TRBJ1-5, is SQTIHQWPATLVQPVGSPLSLECTVEGTSNPNLYWYRQAAGRGLQLLFYSVGIGQISSEVPQNLSASRPQDRQFILSSKKLLLSDSGFYLCAWSVTTDQPQHFGDGTRLSIL.

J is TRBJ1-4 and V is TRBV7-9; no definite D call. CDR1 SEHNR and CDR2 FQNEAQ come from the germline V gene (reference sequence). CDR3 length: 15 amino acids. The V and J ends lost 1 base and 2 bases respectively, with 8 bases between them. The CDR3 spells CASSLGVFTNEKLFF. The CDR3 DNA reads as TGTGCCAGCAGCTTAGGGGTTTTTACTAATGAAAAACTGTTTTTT.